The rows below give T cell receptor beta chains drawn from one sample of a study of blood T cell repertoires in COVID-19. Profiling relied on immunoSEQ multiplex PCR, and the TCRdb table lists in-frame clones only, not all of them. The data contain 180,000 or so clones, about 85% of them singletons. The sample was peripheral blood. These receptors were taken from a woman of 80 years or more with acute or convalescent COVID-19. The CDR3 runs from the conserved cysteine through the conserved F or W. A D gene is named only where the DNA matches it firmly.

TRBV7-6 | NA | 14 | CASSLGAGGNEQFF
TRBV5-4 | NA | 15 | CASTTVGAHSYGYTF
TRBV27 | NA | 13 | CASSLVGAGEAFF
TRBV5-1 | NA | 11 | CASSFAGEQYF
TRBV7-9 | NA | 17 | CASSPSFSGVGHYEQYF
TRBV3-1/TRBV3-2 | TRBD1 | 15 | CASSQEGQGAYGYTF
TRBV9 | NA | 14 | CASSVARLAKTQYF
TRBV27 | TRBD2 | 18 | CASSFRLAGVRSYNEQFF
TRBV5-1 | TRBD2 | 16 | CASSHGLAGFQETQYF
TRBV9 | TRBD2 | 17 | CASSVTAGLASYNEQFF
TRBV12-3/TRBV12-4 | NA | 11 | CASSLTDTQYF
TRBV6-1 | NA | 17 | CASSEPTKIVSGNTIYF
TRBV11-2 | TRBD1 | 14 | CASSWGDRNTEAFF
TRBV7-9 | TRBD1 | 14 | CASSVDREYEKLFF
TRBV10-3 | NA | 14 | CAISEPGRNTEAFF
TRBV12-3/TRBV12-4 | TRBD2 | 13 | CASRELAGNEQFF
TRBV6-5 | TRBD1 | 14 | CASRLTGEGSPLHF
TRBV5-1 | TRBD2 | 14 | CASTLGLASYEQYF
TRBV10-2 | NA | 12 | CASYPSTGELFF
TRBV2 | TRBD1 | 15 | CASGSGQAGTDTQYF
TRBV7-9 | TRBD1 | 14 | CASSPPGGNYEQYF
TRBV4-1 | NA | 15 | CASSQSPGLNNEQFF
TRBV7-2 | NA | 13 | CASSFRTADTQYF
TRBV29-1 | NA | 13 | CSVTATSTDTQYF
TRBV24-1 | TRBD1 | 16 | CATSALDRPGTGELFF
TRBV5-1 | TRBD1 | 14 | CASRQGYSGNTIYF
TRBV5-1 | TRBD1 | 15 | CASSVQDRGPLEQYF
TRBV6-2/TRBV6-3 | TRBD1 | 16 | CASSYETGGLYNEQFF
TRBV10-1 | NA | 13 | CASSESDTAEQYF
TRBV3-1/TRBV3-2 | NA | 15 | CASSQGQEGNQPQHF
TRBV11-2 | NA | 11 | CASSSEDSQYF
TRBV18 | NA | 14 | CASSPRREGTEAFF
TRBV27 | NA | 11 | CASGRATEQYF
TRBV4-3 | NA | 15 | CASSQEFIGTDTQYF
TRBV12-2 | NA | 13 | CASRPQGLAGRYF
TRBV7-2 | TRBD1 | 16 | CASSSDRSRMNTEAFF
TRBV11-2 | NA | 14 | CASSLAQGRGGYTF
TRBV4-3 | NA | 15 | CASSHVPWEDNEQFF
TRBV7-9 | NA | 13 | CASSSYRNYGYTF
TRBV7-2 | NA | 14 | CASSTRTVNYGYTF
TRBV6-5 | TRBD1 | 15 | CASSYLAGGAGEAFF
TRBV5-6 | NA | 12 | CASSSDWGPGAF
TRBV5-4 | TRBD1 | 16 | CASSPRPGQGNQPQHF
TRBV21-1 | NA | 15 | CANTSDSTLNTEAFF
TRBV4-3 | TRBD2 | 15 | CASSHGGGHHNEQFF
TRBV5-5 | NA | 13 | CASSQVEDYGYTF
TRBV7-3 | TRBD2 | 15 | CASSPGLAETDTQYF
TRBV29-1 | TRBD1 | 13 | CSVGGTGYQPQHF
TRBV19 | TRBD2 | 17 | CASSIVSTSSGGETQYF
TRBV29-1 | TRBD1 | 14 | CSVEPPDRGEGYTF
TRBV4-3 | TRBD1 | 16 | CASSRTPGQGDEKLFF